A single sample is the source of the 23 T cell receptor beta chains below, sequenced in a study of T cell repertoires in cytomegalovirus infection. TCRdb called the reads again in MiXCR, with one record for every CDR3 protein. The sample consists of some 240,000 distinct CDR3 sequences, 17% of them appearing once. What was sequenced was CD8+ T cells from PBMCs. These TCRs come from a human donor in good health (CMV status not recorded). Some clones in this sample may be carry-over from other donors' samples.

This clonotype was observed a few times. V and J are TRBV20-1 and TRBJ1-1, with D unclear. V shed 0 bases and J shed 4 bases, with 6 bases lying between them. The CDR3 runs to 12 residues. Germline CDR1 is DFQATT and CDR2 is SNEGSKA (reference sequence). The CDR3: CSARDWTTEAFF. The DNA for the CDR3 is TGCAGTGCTAGAGACTGGACCACTGAAGCTTTCTTT.

The sample holds many counts of this clonotype. V gene TRBV9 combines with J gene TRBJ2-7; D perhaps matches TRBD1 (5 bases). The CDR3 spans 16 residues. Germline V gene data show CDR1 as SGDLS and CDR2 as YYNGEE. V was cut by 0 bases and J by 6 bases, with 19 bases left in between. This CDR3 is CASSVGGLRSVGEQYF. The CDR3 region has the DNA TGTGCCAGCAGCGTAGGGGGCCTCCGGTCGGTGGGCGAGCAGTACTTC.

This clonotype was seen only a few times. The chain joins TRBV29-1 to TRBJ2-1; D may correspond to TRBD1 or TRBD2 (5 bases each). Germline CDR1 and CDR2: SQVTM and ANQGSEA. Between the trimmed V and J ends, which lost 7 bases and 6 bases, there was a span of 10 bases. The CDR3 length is 11 residues. In DNA form, the CDR3 reads TGCAGCGATGGGGACGGCAATGAGCAGTTCTTC. Translating gives CSDGDGNEQFF.

This clonotype occurred a few times. The genes are TRBV20-1 and TRBJ2-7, with no clear D. Germline V gene lookup returns CDR1 DFQATT and CDR2 SNEGSKA (reference sequence). The V end lost 0 bases, the J end lost 2 bases, and 14 bases lay between the germline ends. The CDR3 consists of 15 residues. CDR3 amino acids: CSARDRRVHPYEQYF. CDR3 in DNA: TGCAGTGCTAGAGATCGAAGGGTACATCCCTACGAGCAGTACTTC.

This clonotype was observed many times. As DNA, the CDR3 is TGTGCCACCAGTGATTTGACTCCGGGCTCTGAAGCTTTCTTT. The encoded protein is CATSDLTPGSEAFF. The V gene is TRBV24-1, the J gene TRBJ1-1, with no clear D. The CDR3 length is 14 residues. Germline CDR1 KGHDR, CDR2 SFDVKD. V was cut by 0 bases and J by 6 bases, with 10 bases left in between.

This clonotype has only a few counts. The CDR3 sequence: CASSLWDKGGFEKLFF. CDR3 coding DNA: TGTGCCAGCAGCTTATGGGATAAGGGGGGATTTGAAAAACTGTTTTTT. The chain links TRBV7-9 to TRBJ1-4; TRBD1 is a possible D gene (6 bases). This CDR3 comprises 16 residues. V dropped 2 bases and J dropped 7 bases, with 17 bases sitting between them. Germline V gives CDR1 SEHNR, CDR2 FQNEAQ (reference sequence).

V usage is TRBV10-3 and J usage is TRBJ2-3; 10 bases agree with TRBD1. V shed 2 bases, J shed 3 bases, and the junction held 5 bases outside the gene matches. The length of the CDR3 is 16 residues. Germline lookup yields CDR1 ENHRY and CDR2 SYGVKD. The CDR3 bases are TGTGCCATCAGTGAGCTAGGACAGGGGGAGACAGATACGCAGTATTTT. Translation: CAISELGQGETDTQYF.

This clonotype was counted a few times. The rearrangement links TRBV7-2 to TRBJ2-7; D unclear. Germline assignment: CDR1 SGHTA and CDR2 FQGNSA. Trimming removed 2 bases from V and 6 bases from J, with 11 bases in between. The CDR3 runs 13 residues. The CDR3 sequence: CASSLNRVSEQYF. The CDR3 coding sequence is TGTGCCAGCAGCTTAAATCGGGTTTCCGAGCAGTACTTC.

V usage is TRBV20-1 and J usage is TRBJ1-3; possible D gene TRBD1, 5 bases. V was cut by 5 bases and J by 5 bases, with 22 bases left in between. In germline, CDR1 is DFQATT, CDR2 SNEGSKA (reference sequence). The CDR3 runs 16 residues. The CDR3 DNA reads TGCAGTGCTCGGGGCAACGGACACGCAGTCAGAAACACCATATATTTT. Protein product: CSARGNGHAVRNTIYF.

This clonotype was counted at least ten times. The chain couples TRBV6-2 or TRBV6-3 to TRBJ2-3, with TRBD2 as a possible D gene (7 bases). The germline CDR1 and CDR2 sequences are MNHEY and SVGEGT. The CDR3 extends over 14 amino acids. The V and J ends lost 2 bases and 4 bases respectively, with 10 bases between them. The CDR3 DNA reads TGTGCCAGCAGTTACGGGGGGGCCTCAGATACGCAGTATTTT. It translates to CASSYGGASDTQYF.

Ten or more counts support this clonotype. V and J are TRBV7-9 and TRBJ2-1; D gene unclear. The CDR3 extends over 15 amino acids. Germline V gene sequence: CDR1 SEHNR, CDR2 FQNEAQ (reference sequence). Trimming removed 5 bases at V and 5 bases at J, with 16 bases between. For the CDR3, the DNA is TGTGCCAGCAGCCCATCGGAGACCACTCACAATGAGCAGTTCTTC. Protein sequence: CASSPSETTHNEQFF.

The V and J genes are TRBV13 and TRBJ2-5; D is perhaps TRBD1 or TRBD2 (5 bases each). The CDR3 sequence is 14 residues long. Germline CDR1 PRHDT, CDR2 FYEKMQ (reference sequence). V lost 9 bases to trimming and J lost 1 base, with 15 bases between them. DNA of the CDR3: TGTGCCAGTAGCCTGGCAGGGACCCAAGAGACCCAGTACTTC. It encodes CASSLAGTQETQYF.

The V gene is TRBV7-8, the J gene TRBJ2-2; D is undetermined. Per the germline V gene, CDR1 is SGHVS and CDR2 is FQNEAQ. The ends were cut back, 5 bases at V and 4 bases at J, with 8 bases in the middle. The length of the CDR3 is 13 residues. The CDR3 sequence is CASSPMVTGELFF. CDR3 bases: TGTGCCAGCAGCCCCATGGTCACCGGGGAGCTGTTTTTT.

The chain joins TRBV20-1 to TRBJ1-5, with 12 bases identical to TRBD1. Germline CDR1 DFQATT, CDR2 SNEGSKA (reference sequence). CDR3 size: 17 residues. The junction had 9 bases not matched to a gene; V was cut back by 1 base and J by 5 bases. The CDR3 coding sequence is TGCAGTGCTAGAGCGTTCCGGGACAGGGGGCTTTATCAGCCCCAGCATTTT. Translation: CSARAFRDRGLYQPQHF.

This clonotype was detected a few times. The V and J genes are TRBV12-3 or TRBV12-4 and TRBJ1-2, with a possible D match to TRBD1 (6 bases). The CDR3 is made up of 14 amino acids. The ends were cut back, 3 bases at V and 4 bases at J, with 12 bases in the middle. The CDR3, as DNA: TGTGCCAGCAGTTTCACAGGGTTGGCCTATGGCTACACCTTC. Amino acids: CASSFTGLAYGYTF.

This clonotype turned up a few times. The V gene is TRBV7-6, the J gene TRBJ1-1, with 7 bases identical to TRBD1. CDR3 length equals 14 residues. The ends lost 6 bases at V and 1 base at J; junction bases unmatched: 5. From germline, CDR1 is SGHVS and CDR2 FNYEAQ. CDR3 sequence (DNA): TGTGCCAGCAGTCACAGGGGTCAGAACACTGAAGCTTTCTTT. This codes for CASSHRGQNTEAFF.

This clonotype was picked up a small number of times. This chain connects TRBV13 to TRBJ2-1, with D hard to call. This CDR3 is 14 amino acids long. Trimming removed 6 bases from V and 0 bases from J, with 9 bases in between. CDR1 and CDR2 (germline): PRHDT, FYEKMQ (reference sequence). In nucleotides, the CDR3 is TGTGCCAGCAGGTTGGCCAGCTCCTACAATGAGCAGTTCTTC. It encodes CASRLASSYNEQFF.

This clonotype has ten or more counts. The rearrangement links TRBV6-5 to TRBJ2-7; the D gene could be TRBD1 or TRBD2 (5 bases each). Germline V gives CDR1 MNHEY, CDR2 SVGAGI. The V and J ends lost 0 bases and 0 bases respectively, with 12 bases between them. The CDR3 covers 16 residues. DNA for the CDR3: TGTGCCAGCAGTTACTCGTGGGACGCGAGCTCCTACGAGCAGTACTTC. This encodes CASSYSWDASSYEQYF.

The table lists this clonotype with many counts. This chain links TRBV7-2 with TRBJ1-1; 9 nucleotides agree with TRBD1. The germline gives CDR1 SGHTA, CDR2 FQGNSA. V was pared by 3 bases and J by 6 bases, with 2 bases of the junction left unmatched. The CDR3 contains 13 residues. CDR3 residues: CASSFRDRAEAFF. CDR3 sequence (DNA): TGTGCCAGCAGCTTCCGGGACAGGGCTGAAGCTTTCTTT. The whole variable domain, filled in from reference TRBV7-2 and TRBJ1-1, reads GAGVSQSPSNKVTEKGKDVELRCDPISGHTALYWYRQSLGQGLEFLIYFQGNSAPDKSGLPSDRFSAERTGGSVSTLTIQRTQQEDSAVYLCASSFRDRAEAFFGQGTRLTVV.

The chain joins TRBV19 to TRBJ2-2, with 7 nucleotides matching TRBD1. The CDR3 consists of 18 residues. CDR1 is LNHDA, CDR2 SQIVND, per germline (reference sequence). The V gene end was trimmed by 3 bases and the J gene end by 5 bases; junction bases not matched to a gene: 15. Here the CDR3 DNA reads TGTGCCAGTAGTATTTTGGGGGACAGCGAGATTTTAACCGGGGAGCTGTTTTTT. Translated: CASSILGDSEILTGELFF. The full variable domain, its missing parts supplied by reference TRBV19 and TRBJ2-2, is DGGITQSPKYLFRKEGQNVTLSCEQNLNHDAMYWYRQDPGQGLRLIYYSQIVNDFQKGDIAEGYSVSREKKESFPLTVTSAQKNPTAFYLCASSILGDSEILTGELFFGEGSRLTVL.

This clonotype was counted ten times or more. The V call is TRBV7-8, the J call TRBJ2-3; no reliable D call. The CDR3 is 16 residues long. The ends were cut back, 5 bases at V and 0 bases at J, with 15 bases in the middle. Germline CDR1 reads SGHVS; CDR2 reads FQNEAQ. CDR3 amino acids: CASSLSPTVSTDTQYF. CDR3 nucleotide sequence: TGTGCCAGCAGCCTATCCCCCACAGTTAGCACAGATACGCAGTATTTT.

Many counts were recorded for this clonotype. The chain has TRBV7-6 and TRBJ2-1, with D tentatively TRBD1 (6 bases). From germline, CDR1 is SGHVS and CDR2 FNYEAQ. V was shortened by 2 bases and J by 6 bases, with 14 bases between the two germline ends. The CDR3 sequence is 15 residues long. CDR3 sequence: CASSLTGGQLNEQFF. The CDR3 coding sequence is TGTGCCAGCAGCTTAACAGGTGGACAGCTCAATGAGCAGTTCTTC.

This clonotype was observed many times. The chain uses TRBV7-8 and TRBJ2-4; 8 bases agree with TRBD2. V was clipped by 5 bases and J by 0 bases; unmatched bases: 12. The CDR3 runs to 18 residues. Per the germline V gene, CDR1 is SGHVS and CDR2 is FQNEAQ. CDR3 residues: CASSTPGGVMGAKNIQYF. In DNA form, the CDR3 reads TGTGCCAGCAGCACCCCGGGGGGGGTGATGGGAGCCAAAAACATTCAGTACTTC.